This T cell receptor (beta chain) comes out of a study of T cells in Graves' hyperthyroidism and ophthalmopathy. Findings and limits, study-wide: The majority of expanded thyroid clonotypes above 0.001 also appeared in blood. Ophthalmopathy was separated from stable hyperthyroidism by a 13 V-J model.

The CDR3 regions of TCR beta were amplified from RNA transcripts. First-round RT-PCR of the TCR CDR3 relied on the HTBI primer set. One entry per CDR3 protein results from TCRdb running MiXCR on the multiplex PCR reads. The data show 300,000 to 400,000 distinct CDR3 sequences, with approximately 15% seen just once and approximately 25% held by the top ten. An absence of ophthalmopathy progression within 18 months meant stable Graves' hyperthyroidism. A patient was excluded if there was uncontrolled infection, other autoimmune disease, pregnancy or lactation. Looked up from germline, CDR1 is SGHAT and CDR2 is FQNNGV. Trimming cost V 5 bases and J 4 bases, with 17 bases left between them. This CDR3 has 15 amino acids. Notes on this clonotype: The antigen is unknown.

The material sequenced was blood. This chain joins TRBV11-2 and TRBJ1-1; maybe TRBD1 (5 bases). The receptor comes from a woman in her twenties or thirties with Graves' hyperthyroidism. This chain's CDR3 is CASSRRGGWGTEAFF. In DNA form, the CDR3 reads TGTGCCAGCAGCCGGCGGGGGGGTTGGGGCACTGAAGCTTTCTTT.